The clone carrying this T cell receptor (beta chain) was observed many times. As yet, its antigen is unknown. From germline, CDR1 is MDHEN and CDR2 SYDVKM. The CDR3 is 14 residues long. Trimming shortened V by 2 bases and J by 2 bases, and 8 bases separated the two germline ends. Each CDR3 protein gets one entry after TCRdb re-called the 5' RACE reads with MiXCR. Here the sample spans hundreds of thousands of distinct CDR3 sequences, around an eighth being singletons. These data come from a study of identical twins. Study-level findings and limits: Twins showed weaker excess sharing in their beta out-of-frame sequences.

Separately, the same data were catalogued under a study of yellow fever vaccine responses in identical twins.

The V and J genes are TRBV28 and TRBJ2-3; D remains unclear. Sequenced sample: PBMCs. This clonotype was obtained from a woman younger than 30 in good health. The CDR3 sequence: CASSLGRNTDTQYF. CDR3 in DNA: TGTGCCAGCAGTTTAGGGCGGAACACAGATACGCAGTATTTT.